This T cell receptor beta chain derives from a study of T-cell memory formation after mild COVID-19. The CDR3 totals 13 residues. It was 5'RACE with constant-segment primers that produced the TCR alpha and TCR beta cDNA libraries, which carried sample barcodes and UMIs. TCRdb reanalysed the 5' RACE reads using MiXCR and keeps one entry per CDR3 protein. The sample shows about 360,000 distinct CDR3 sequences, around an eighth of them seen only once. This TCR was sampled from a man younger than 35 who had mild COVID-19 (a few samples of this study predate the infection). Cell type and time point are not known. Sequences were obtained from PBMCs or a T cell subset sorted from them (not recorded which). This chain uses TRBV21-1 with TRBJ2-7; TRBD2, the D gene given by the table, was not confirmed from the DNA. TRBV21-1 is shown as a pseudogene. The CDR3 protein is CVRDSRRIYEQYF. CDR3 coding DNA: TGTGTCCGGGACAGCCGGAGGATCTACGAGCAGTACTTC.